This T cell receptor beta chain was recovered during a study of glioma-infiltrating T cells after dendritic cell vaccination. Whole-study context: Treatment, given 2003 to 2012, was autologous tumor lysate-pulsed dendritic cell vaccination.

Produced via immunoSEQ multiplex PCR; TCRdb's table is partial and in-frame only. The data contain around 78,000 clones, 85% of them singletons. Looked up from germline, CDR1 is MNHNS and CDR2 is SASEGT. The CDR3 is 14 amino acids. V trimming: 6 bases; J trimming: 5 bases; junction bases outside the gene matches: 9. Described time point: after dendritic cell vaccination, including at tumor progression/relapse. None of the glioblastoma patients had an isocitrate dehydrogenase mutation. Sequencing used blood, obtained after dendritic cell vaccination. The origin of this receptor is a human donor with glioblastoma. This chain uses TRBV6-1 with TRBJ2-5, with 7 positions matching TRBD1. CDR3 nucleotide sequence: TGTGCCAGCAGCCTGACAGGGTTTTCGGAGACCCAGTACTTC. Translating gives CASSLTGFSETQYF.